These T cell receptor beta chains were read from a single sample in a study of blood T cell repertoires in COVID-19. The repertoire was sequenced with immunoSEQ multiplex PCR; TCRdb's copy has only in-frame clones and lacks some. The sample lists about 210,000 clones, approximately 82% occurring once. Sequenced sample: peripheral blood. These receptors originate from a man aged 50 to 60 with active or convalescent COVID-19. CDR3s include the opening cysteine and the closing phenylalanine or tryptophan. A D gene is named only where the DNA matches it firmly. Clone size is stated in some rows and not others, as once, few, many or a class when expanded.

v_gene: TRBV12-3/TRBV12-4; j_gene: TRBJ1-5; len: 13; abundance: -; d_gene: -; CDR3nt: TGTGCCAGCACCCTCCAGAGCAATCAGCCCCAGCATTTT; CDR3aa: CASTLQSNQPQHF
v_gene: TRBV5-6; j_gene: TRBJ1-5; len: 14; abundance: -; d_gene: -; CDR3nt: TGTGCCAGCAGCTTGGGGCCAGGGAATCAGCCCCAGCATTTT; CDR3aa: CASSLGPGNQPQHF
v_gene: TRBV5-1; j_gene: TRBJ1-6; len: 17; abundance: few; d_gene: TRBD1; CDR3nt: TGCGCCAGCAGCTCTGACAGGGGCGCCGGGGATAATTCACCCCTCCACTTT; CDR3aa: CASSSDRGAGDNSPLHF
v_gene: TRBV9; j_gene: TRBJ2-2; len: 14; abundance: -; d_gene: TRBD1; CDR3nt: TGTGCCAGCAGAAGAGGACAGGACACCGGGGAGCTGTTTTTT; CDR3aa: CASRRGQDTGELFF
v_gene: TRBV5-1; j_gene: TRBJ1-6; len: 17; abundance: -; d_gene: TRBD1; CDR3nt: TGCGCCAGCAGCTTGGGACGGGACAGGGCAAGAAATTCACCCCTCCACTTT; CDR3aa: CASSLGRDRARNSPLHF
v_gene: TRBV3-1/TRBV3-2; j_gene: TRBJ2-5; len: 14; abundance: few; d_gene: -; CDR3nt: TGTGCCAGCAGCCAAAACAGAGATCAAGAGACCCAGTACTTC; CDR3aa: CASSQNRDQETQYF
v_gene: TRBV15; j_gene: TRBJ1-4; len: 15; abundance: -; d_gene: -; CDR3nt: TGTGCCACCAGCAGAGATCTAGACCGATCTGGAAAACTGTTTTTT; CDR3aa: CATSRDLDRSGKLFF
v_gene: TRBV27; j_gene: TRBJ2-3; len: 14; abundance: few; d_gene: -; CDR3nt: TGTGCCAGCAGTTTAGAACAGGACACAGATACGCAGTATTTT; CDR3aa: CASSLEQDTDTQYF
v_gene: TRBV4-1; j_gene: TRBJ2-3; len: 18; abundance: -; d_gene: TRBD2; CDR3nt: TGCGCCAGCAGCCAAGGACTAGCGGGGACCCGGGGCACAGATACGCAGTATTTT; CDR3aa: CASSQGLAGTRGTDTQYF
v_gene: TRBV21-1; j_gene: TRBJ2-7; len: 10; abundance: few; d_gene: -; CDR3nt: TGTGCCACCCCGCGGGGGGTGGGGTACTTC; CDR3aa: CATPRGVGYF